This T cell receptor (beta chain) was identified in a study of blood T cell repertoires in COVID-19. Study-wide background: Spain, Italy and the United States supplied samples that represented acute and convalescent COVID-19. PBMCs, B-cell-depleted T cells, or T cells provided the cDNA or gDNA that made up the material.

CDR1 MNHEY and CDR2 SMNVEV come from the germline V gene (reference sequence). CDR3 length: 14 amino acids. V was trimmed by 3 bases and J by 0 bases, leaving 5 bases between them. Profiled with immunoSEQ multiplex PCR; TCRdb holds only in-frame clones, not every one. The sample includes some 200,000 clones, about 88% of them seen just once. The source is a woman of 80 years or more in a cohort sampled during active or convalescent COVID-19. J is TRBJ2-2 and V is TRBV27; D uncertain. Material: peripheral blood. The CDR3 DNA is TGTGCCAGCAGTTTCTCCTCGAACACCGGGGAGCTGTTTTTT. Translating it yields CASSFSSNTGELFF.